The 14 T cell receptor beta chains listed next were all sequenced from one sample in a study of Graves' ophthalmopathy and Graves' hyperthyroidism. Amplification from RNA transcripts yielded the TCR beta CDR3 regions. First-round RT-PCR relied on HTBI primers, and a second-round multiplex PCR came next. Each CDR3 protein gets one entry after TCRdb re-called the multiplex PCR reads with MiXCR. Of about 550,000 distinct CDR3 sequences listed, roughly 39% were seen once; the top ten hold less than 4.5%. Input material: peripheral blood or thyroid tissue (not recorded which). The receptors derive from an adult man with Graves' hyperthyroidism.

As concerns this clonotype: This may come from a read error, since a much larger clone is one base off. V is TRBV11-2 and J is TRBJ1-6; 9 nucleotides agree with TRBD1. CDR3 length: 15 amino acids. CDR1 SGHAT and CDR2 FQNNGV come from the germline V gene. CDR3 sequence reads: CANSPTGGWHSPLHF. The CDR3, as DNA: TGTGCCAACAGCCCAACAGGGGGCTGGCACTCACCCCTCCACTTT.

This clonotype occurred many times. CDR3 sequence reads: CASSSRTAYGYTF. The DNA of the CDR3 is TGTGCCAGCAGCAGTCGGACAGCCTATGGCTACACCTTC. V and J are TRBV7-9 and TRBJ1-2, with D maybe TRBD1 (6 bases). Germline V gene sequence: CDR1 SEHNR, CDR2 FQNEAQ (reference sequence). Trimming stripped 5 bases from V and 4 bases from J, with 11 bases between. CDR3 length equals 13 residues.

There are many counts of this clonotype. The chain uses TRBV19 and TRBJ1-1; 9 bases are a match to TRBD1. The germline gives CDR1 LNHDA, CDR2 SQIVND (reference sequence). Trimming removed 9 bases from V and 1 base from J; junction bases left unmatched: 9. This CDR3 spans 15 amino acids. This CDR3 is CASRTPGQGNTEAFF. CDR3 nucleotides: TGTGCCAGCAGAACTCCGGGACAGGGGAACACTGAAGCTTTCTTT.

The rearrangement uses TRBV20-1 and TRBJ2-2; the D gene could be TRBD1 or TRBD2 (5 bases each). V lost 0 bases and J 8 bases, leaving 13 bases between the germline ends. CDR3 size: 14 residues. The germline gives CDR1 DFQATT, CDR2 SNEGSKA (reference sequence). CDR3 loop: CSARDPGRLGELFF. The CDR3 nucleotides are TGCAGTGCTAGAGATCCGGGGCGACTAGGGGAGCTGTTTTTT.

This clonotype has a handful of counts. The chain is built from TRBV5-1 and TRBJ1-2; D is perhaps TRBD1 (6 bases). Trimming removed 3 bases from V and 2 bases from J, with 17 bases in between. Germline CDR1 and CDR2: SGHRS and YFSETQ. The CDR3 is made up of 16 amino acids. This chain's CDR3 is CASSYLGGAGNYGYTF. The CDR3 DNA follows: TGCGCCAGCAGCTACCTCGGGGGCGCGGGGAACTATGGCTACACCTTC.

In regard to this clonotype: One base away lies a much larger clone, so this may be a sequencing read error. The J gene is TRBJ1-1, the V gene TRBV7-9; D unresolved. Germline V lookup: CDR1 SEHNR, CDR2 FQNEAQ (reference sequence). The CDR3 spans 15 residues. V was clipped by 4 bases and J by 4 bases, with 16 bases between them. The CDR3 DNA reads TGTGCCAGCAGCTCATCTATTTATGTCTTCACTGAAGCTTTCTTT. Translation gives CASSSSIYVFTEAFF.

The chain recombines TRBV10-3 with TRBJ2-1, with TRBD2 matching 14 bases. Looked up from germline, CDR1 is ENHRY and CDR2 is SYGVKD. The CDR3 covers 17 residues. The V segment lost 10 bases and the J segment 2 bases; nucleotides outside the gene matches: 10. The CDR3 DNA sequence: TGTGCCAGCAGGGGACTAGCGGGGGACACCCCCTACAATGAGCAGTTCTTC. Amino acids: CASRGLAGDTPYNEQFF.

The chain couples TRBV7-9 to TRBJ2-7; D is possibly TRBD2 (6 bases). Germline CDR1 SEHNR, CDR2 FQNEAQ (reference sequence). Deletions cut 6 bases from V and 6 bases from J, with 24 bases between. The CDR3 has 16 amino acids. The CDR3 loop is CASSYGTLSSRGEQYF. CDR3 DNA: TGTGCCAGCAGTTACGGGACTTTATCCTCGAGGGGCGAGCAGTACTTC. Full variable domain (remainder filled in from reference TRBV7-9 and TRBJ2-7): DTGVSQNPRHKITKRGQNVTFRCDPISEHNRLYWYRQTLGQGPEFLTYFQNEAQLEKSRLLSDRFSAERPKGSFSTLEIQRTEQGDSAMYLCASSYGTLSSRGEQYFGPGTRLTVT.

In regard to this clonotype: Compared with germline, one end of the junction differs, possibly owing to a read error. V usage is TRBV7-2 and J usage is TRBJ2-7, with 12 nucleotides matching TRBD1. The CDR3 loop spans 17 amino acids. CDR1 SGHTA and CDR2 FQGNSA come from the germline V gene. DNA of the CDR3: TGTGCCGGCAGCGTATGGCCCGGGACAGGGGGCAAGTACGAGCAGTACTTC. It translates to CAGSVWPGTGGKYEQYF.

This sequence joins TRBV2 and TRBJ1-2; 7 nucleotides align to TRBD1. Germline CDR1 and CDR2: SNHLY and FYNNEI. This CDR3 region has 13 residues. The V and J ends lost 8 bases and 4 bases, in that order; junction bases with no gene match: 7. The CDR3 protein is CASARQGIYGYTF. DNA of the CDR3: TGTGCCAGCGCTAGACAGGGCATCTATGGCTACACCTTC.

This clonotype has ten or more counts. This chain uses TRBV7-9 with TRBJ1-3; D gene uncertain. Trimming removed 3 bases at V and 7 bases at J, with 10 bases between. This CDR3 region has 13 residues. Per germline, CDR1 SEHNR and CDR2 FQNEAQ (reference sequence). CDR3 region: CASSLEYGNTIYF. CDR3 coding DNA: TGTGCCAGCAGCTTGGAGTATGGGAACACCATATATTTT.

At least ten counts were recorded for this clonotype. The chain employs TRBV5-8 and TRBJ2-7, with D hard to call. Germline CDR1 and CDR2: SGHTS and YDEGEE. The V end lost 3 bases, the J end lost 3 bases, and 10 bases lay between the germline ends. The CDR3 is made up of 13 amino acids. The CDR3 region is CASSSGLDYEQYF. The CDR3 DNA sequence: TGTGCCAGCAGCTCCGGGCTAGACTACGAGCAGTACTTC.

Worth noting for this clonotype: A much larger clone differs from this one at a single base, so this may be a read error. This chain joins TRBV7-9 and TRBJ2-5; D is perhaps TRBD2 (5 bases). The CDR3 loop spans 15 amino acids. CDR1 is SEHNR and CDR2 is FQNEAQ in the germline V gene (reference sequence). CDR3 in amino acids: CARSLASGIQETQYF. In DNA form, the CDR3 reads TGTGCCAGAAGCTTGGCCTCGGGGATCCAAGAGACCCAGTACTTC.

CDR3 bases: TGTGCCAGCAGCCAAGGTTACCAACCTGAAGCTTTCTTT. It encodes CASSQGYQPEAFF. The V gene is TRBV3-1, the J gene TRBJ1-1; D call uncertain. Germline CDR1 reads LGHDT; CDR2 reads YNNKEL (reference sequence). Trimming pared 1 base from V and 6 bases from J, leaving 9 bases between. This CDR3 contains 13 residues.